Listed below are T cell receptor beta chains from one sample, sequenced in a study of cytomegalovirus exposure and HLA in healthy donors. Assay used: immunoSEQ multiplex PCR; TCRdb lists only in-frame clones, some missing. The data hold 90,000 to 100,000 clones, with 76% observed a single time. Input material: PBMCs. Source of these receptors: an older woman in good health and CMV-seropositive. Each CDR3 is given with its conserved first and last residue. A D gene is named only where the DNA matches it firmly. Expanded clones are given a class, and other clones once, few, many or no size at all.

NA	TRBV6-6	NA	TRBJ2-5	TGTGCCAGCAGTGGCAGGCCACAAGAGACCCAGTACTTC	CASSGRPQETQYF
NA	TRBV7-9	NA	TRBJ2-4	TGTGCCAGCAGCTTAGGCGGGGTGGTAGCCAAAAACATTCAGTACTTC	CASSLGGVVAKNIQYF
NA	TRBV1	NA	TRBJ1-5	TGCACCAGCAGCCAAGATCGGGTAGTCCAGCCCCAGCATTTT	CTSSQDRVVQPQHF
NA	TRBV9	TRBD1	TRBJ2-2	TGTGCCAGCAGCGTAAACCCAGTAGGGACAGGGTTAGCCGGGGAGCTGTTTTTT	CASSVNPVGTGLAGELFF
NA	TRBV6-1	NA	TRBJ1-1	TGTGCCAGCAGTGAAGCCTCGCCGAGGGATAGGAACACTGAAGCTTTCTTT	CASSEASPRDRNTEAFF
NA	TRBV6-6	NA	TRBJ2-1	TGTGTCAGCAGTTACTCGGGCCCAGCAGAGCAGTTCTTC	CVSSYSGPAEQFF
few	TRBV6-5	NA	TRBJ2-2	TGTGCCAGCACCGACTGGAACACCGGGGAGCTGTTTTTT	CASTDWNTGELFF
few	TRBV5-4	TRBD1	TRBJ1-1	TGTGCCAGCAGCAGACAGGGGTGGAACACTGAAGCTTTCTTT	CASSRQGWNTEAFF
NA	TRBV28	TRBD2	TRBJ2-1	TGTGCCAGCAGTTTCAGGGGACTAGCAGGGAATGAGCAGTTCTTC	CASSFRGLAGNEQFF
NA	TRBV18	NA	TRBJ1-2	TGTGCCAGCTCACCAGTTCAGGGGCACTGGGATGGCTACACCTTC	CASSPVQGHWDGYTF
NA	TRBV19	NA	TRBJ1-2	TGTGCCAGTAGTATAGCTGGCATATCTGGCTACACCTTC	CASSIAGISGYTF
NA	TRBV29-1	NA	TRBJ1-5	TGCAGCGTTGGTGACCCGGGACACCAGCATTTT	CSVGDPGHQHF
NA	TRBV29-1	NA	TRBJ2-2	TGCAGCGCCTCTAGGTCGAGCCGCGCGAACACCGGGGAGCTGTTTTTT	CSASRSSRANTGELFF
NA	TRBV4-1	TRBD1	TRBJ2-7	TGCGCCAGCAGCCAAGAGGGGCGGTCGGGACAGGGTGACGAGCAGTACTTC	CASSQEGRSGQGDEQYF
NA	TRBV9	TRBD1	TRBJ2-2	TGTGCCAGCAGCGTGACAGGGGTGGGCACCGGGGAGCTGTTTTTT	CASSVTGVGTGELFF
once	TRBV5-6	TRBD2	TRBJ2-7	TGTGCCAGCAGCTATGGCGGGGGTTCCTACGAGCAGTACTTC	CASSYGGGSYEQYF
few	TRBV5-6	TRBD2	TRBJ2-2	TGTGCCAGCAGCCAGCAGGGACTACCCGGGGAGCTGTTTTTT	CASSQQGLPGELFF
NA	TRBV6-5	TRBD1	TRBJ2-7	TGTGCCAGCACGAACAGGGGTGGGGGATTCTACGAGCAGTACTTC	CASTNRGGGFYEQYF
NA	TRBV11-2	TRBD1	TRBJ1-1	TGTGCCAGCTGCCGGGACAGGGCTTGTACTGAAGCTTTCTTT	CASCRDRACTEAFF
NA	TRBV6-6	NA	TRBJ1-4	TGTGCCAGCAGTTACGGCAGGGATGGTGAAAAACTGTTTTTT	CASSYGRDGEKLFF
NA	TRBV5-6	NA	TRBJ2-2	TGTGCCAGCAGAAGGAGGCGGCAGTTCGCGAACACCGGGGAGCTGTTTTTT	CASRRRRQFANTGELFF
few	TRBV29-1	TRBD1	TRBJ1-1	TGCAGCGCTTACCCAGGGGGCAGGACTGAAGCTTTCTTT	CSAYPGGRTEAFF